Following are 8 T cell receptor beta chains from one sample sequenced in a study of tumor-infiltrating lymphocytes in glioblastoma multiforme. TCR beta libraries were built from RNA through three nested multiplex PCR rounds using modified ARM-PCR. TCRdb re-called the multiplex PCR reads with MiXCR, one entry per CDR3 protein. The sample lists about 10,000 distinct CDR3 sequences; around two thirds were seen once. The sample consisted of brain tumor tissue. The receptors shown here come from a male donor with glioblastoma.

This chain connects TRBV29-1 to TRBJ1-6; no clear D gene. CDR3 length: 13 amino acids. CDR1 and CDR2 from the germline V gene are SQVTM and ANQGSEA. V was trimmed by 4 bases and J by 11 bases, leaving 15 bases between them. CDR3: CSVARNRDPPLHF. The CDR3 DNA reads TGCAGCGTTGCCAGGAACAGAGATCCACCCCTCCACTTT.

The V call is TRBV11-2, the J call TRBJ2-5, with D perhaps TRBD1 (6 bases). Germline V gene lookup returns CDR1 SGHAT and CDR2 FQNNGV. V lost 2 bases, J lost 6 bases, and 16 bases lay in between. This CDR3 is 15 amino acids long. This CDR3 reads CASSLFGGPNKTQYF. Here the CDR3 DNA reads TGTGCCAGCAGCTTATTTGGGGGCCCTAATAAGACCCAGTACTTC.

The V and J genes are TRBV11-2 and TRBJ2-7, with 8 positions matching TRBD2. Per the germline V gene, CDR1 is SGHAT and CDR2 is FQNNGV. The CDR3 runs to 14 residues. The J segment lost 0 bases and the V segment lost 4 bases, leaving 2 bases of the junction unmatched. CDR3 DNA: TGTGCCAGCAGCTCCGGGACTAGCTCCTACGAGCAGTACTTC. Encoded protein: CASSSGTSSYEQYF.

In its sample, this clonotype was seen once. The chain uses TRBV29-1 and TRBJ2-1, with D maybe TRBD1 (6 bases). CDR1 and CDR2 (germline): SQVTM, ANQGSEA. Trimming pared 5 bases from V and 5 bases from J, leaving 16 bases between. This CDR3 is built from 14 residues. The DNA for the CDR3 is TGCAGCGTTTGGGGGCGGCAGGGGAACAATGAGCAGTTCTTC. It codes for CSVWGRQGNNEQFF.

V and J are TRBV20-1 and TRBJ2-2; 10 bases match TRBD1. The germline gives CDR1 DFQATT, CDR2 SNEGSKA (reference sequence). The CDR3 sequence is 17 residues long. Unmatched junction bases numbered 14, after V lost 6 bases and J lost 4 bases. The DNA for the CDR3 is TGCAGTGCCAAACCGCTCACGGGACAGGGGTCCACCGGGGAGCTGTTTTTT. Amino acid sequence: CSAKPLTGQGSTGELFF.

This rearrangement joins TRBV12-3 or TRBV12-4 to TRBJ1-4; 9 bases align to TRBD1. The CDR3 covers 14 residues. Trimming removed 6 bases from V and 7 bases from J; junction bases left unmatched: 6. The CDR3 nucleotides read TGTGCCAGCAGCCGACAGGGGGGTTCTGAAAAACTGTTTTTT. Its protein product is CASSRQGGSEKLFF.

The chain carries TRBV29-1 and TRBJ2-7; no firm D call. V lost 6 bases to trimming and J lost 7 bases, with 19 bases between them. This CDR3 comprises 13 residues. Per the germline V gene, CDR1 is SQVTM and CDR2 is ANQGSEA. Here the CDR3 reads CSVEPLFGREQYF. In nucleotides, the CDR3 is TGCAGCGTAGAACCCCTATTCGGTCGAGAGCAGTACTTC.

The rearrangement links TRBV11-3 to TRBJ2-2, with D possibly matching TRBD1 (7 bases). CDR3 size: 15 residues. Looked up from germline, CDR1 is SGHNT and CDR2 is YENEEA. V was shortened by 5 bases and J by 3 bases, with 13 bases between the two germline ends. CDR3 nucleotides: TGTGCCAGCAGCATGACAGGGACTGACACCGGGGAGCTGTTTTTT. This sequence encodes CASSMTGTDTGELFF.